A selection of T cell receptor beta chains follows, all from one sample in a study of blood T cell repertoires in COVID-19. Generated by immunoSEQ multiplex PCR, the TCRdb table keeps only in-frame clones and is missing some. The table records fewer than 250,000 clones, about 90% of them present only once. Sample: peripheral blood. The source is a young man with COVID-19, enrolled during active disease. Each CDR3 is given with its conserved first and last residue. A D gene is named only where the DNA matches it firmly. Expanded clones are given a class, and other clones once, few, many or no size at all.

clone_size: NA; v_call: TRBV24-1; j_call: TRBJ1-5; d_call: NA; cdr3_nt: TGTGCCACCAGTGATTACTATACGAATCAGCCCCAGCATTTT; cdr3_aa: CATSDYYTNQPQHF
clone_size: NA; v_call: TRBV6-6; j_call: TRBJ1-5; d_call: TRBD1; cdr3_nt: TGTGCCAGCAGTTACTCGCAGGGGGAACAGCCCCAGCATTTT; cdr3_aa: CASSYSQGEQPQHF
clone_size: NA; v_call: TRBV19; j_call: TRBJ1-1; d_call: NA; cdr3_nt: TGTGCCAGTAGTATAGTGGCAGGGGCCACTGAAGCTTTCTTT; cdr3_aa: CASSIVAGATEAFF
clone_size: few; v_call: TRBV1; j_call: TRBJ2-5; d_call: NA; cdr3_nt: TGCACCAGCAGCCAAGATGTGGCCGGACTAGCGGGGTGGGGGACCCAGTACTTC; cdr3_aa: CTSSQDVAGLAGWGTQYF
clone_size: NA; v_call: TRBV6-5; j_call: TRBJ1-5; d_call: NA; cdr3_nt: TGTGCCAGCAGTTACGGGGGGGATCGTGGTCAGCCCCAGCATTTT; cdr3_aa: CASSYGGDRGQPQHF
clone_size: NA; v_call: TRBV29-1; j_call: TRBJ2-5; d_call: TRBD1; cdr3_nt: TGCAGCGCCGACAGGGGGCCACAAGAGACCCAGTACTTC; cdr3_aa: CSADRGPQETQYF
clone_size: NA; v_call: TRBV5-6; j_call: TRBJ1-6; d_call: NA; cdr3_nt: TGTGCCAGCAGCTTGGATTTAGGGGCCAGCTCCTATAATTCACCCCTCCACTTT; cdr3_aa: CASSLDLGASSYNSPLHF
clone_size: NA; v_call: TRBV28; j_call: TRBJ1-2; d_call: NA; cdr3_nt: TGTGCCAGCAGTTTGGGAGGGGGACGTGGCTACACCTTC; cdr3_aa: CASSLGGGRGYTF
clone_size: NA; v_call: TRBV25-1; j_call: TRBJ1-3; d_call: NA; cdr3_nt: TGTGCCAGCAGTGGGCAGTCTGGAAACACCATATATTTT; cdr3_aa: CASSGQSGNTIYF
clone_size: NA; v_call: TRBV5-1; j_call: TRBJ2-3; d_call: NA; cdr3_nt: TGCGCCAGCAGCTTGGGTCATAGCACAGATACGCAGTATTTT; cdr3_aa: CASSLGHSTDTQYF
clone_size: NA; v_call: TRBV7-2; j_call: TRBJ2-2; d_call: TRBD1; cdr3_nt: TGTGCCAGCACGAGGGACAGCCACACCGGGGAGCTGTTTTTT; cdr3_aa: CASTRDSHTGELFF
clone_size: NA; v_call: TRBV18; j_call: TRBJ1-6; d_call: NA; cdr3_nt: TGTGCCAGCTCACCACGGCGGACTAATTCCTATAATTCACCCCTCCACTTT; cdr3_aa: CASSPRRTNSYNSPLHF
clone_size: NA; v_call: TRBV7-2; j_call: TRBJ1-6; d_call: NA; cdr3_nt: TGTGCCAGCAGCTTGGGGGGAGATTCACCCCTCCACTTT; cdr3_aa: CASSLGGDSPLHF
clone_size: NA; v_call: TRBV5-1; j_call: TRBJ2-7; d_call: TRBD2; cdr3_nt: TGCGCCAGCAGCTATGGACTAGCGGGTTCCTACGAGCAGTACTTC; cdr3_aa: CASSYGLAGSYEQYF
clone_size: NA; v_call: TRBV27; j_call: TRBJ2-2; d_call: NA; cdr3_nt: TGTGCCAGCAGTTTGGAGGCGGACAACACCGGGGAGCTGTTTTTT; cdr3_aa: CASSLEADNTGELFF
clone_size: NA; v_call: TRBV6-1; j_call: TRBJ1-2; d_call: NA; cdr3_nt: TGTGCCAGCAGTGAAGTTCCAACGGGTTATGGCTACACCTTC; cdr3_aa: CASSEVPTGYGYTF
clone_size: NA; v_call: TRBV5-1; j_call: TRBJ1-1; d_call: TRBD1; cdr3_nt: TGCGCCAGCAGCCCCCTTACAGGGGGAGCTTTCTTT; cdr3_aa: CASSPLTGGAFF
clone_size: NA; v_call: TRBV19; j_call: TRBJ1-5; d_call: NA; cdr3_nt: TGTGCCAGTAGTATGGGAGGGGGTTATAGCAATCAGCCCCAGCATTTT; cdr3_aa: CASSMGGGYSNQPQHF
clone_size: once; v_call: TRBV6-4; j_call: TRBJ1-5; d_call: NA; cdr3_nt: TGTGCCAGCAGCCTCTACGAAGATCAGCCCCAGCATTTT; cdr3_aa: CASSLYEDQPQHF